This TCR beta chain was recorded in a study of shared clonotypes between healthy human individuals. The CDR3 runs 14 residues. Germline loops: CDR1 SNHLY, CDR2 FYNNEI. V lost 6 bases to trimming and J lost 9 bases; unmatched junction nucleotides: 11. Assay used: immunoSEQ multiplex PCR; TCRdb lists only in-frame clones, some missing. The table includes about 2.3 million clones, under 95% detected once. The sequenced sample was naive CD4+ T cells from PBMCs. Indicated subset: CD45RA+ positively selected. The source is a man between 18 and 35 years old in good health. Some clones in this sample may be carry-over from other donors' samples. The chain employs TRBV2 and TRBJ2-3, with TRBD1 identical over 8 bases. The CDR3 protein is CASSLTGVLTTQYF. In DNA, the CDR3 is TGTGCCAGCAGCTTGACAGGGGTGTTGACAACGCAGTATTTT.